This T cell receptor (beta chain) was identified in a study of T-cell memory formation after mild COVID-19. Study findings and constraints: There were some responding clones in pre-infection memory, which suggested that cross-reactive memory had joined.

The CDR3 spans 15 residues. CDR1 is MDHEN, CDR2 SYDVKM, per germline. The V gene end was trimmed by 6 bases and the J gene end by 7 bases; junction bases not matched to a gene: 12. From 5'RACE with constant-segment primers came TCR alpha and TCR beta cDNA libraries that carried sample barcodes and UMIs. TCRdb redid the calling of the 5' RACE reads with MiXCR, one entry per CDR3 protein. This sample has more than 300,000 distinct CDR3 sequences, with more than 20% found just once. This clonotype was recorded a few times. The antigen is unknown. The sequence derives from a man younger than 35 who had mild COVID-19 (a few samples of this study predate the infection). Cell type and time point are not known. This chain links TRBV28 with TRBJ2-4; 7 bases agree with TRBD1. The specimen was PBMCs or a T cell subset sorted from them (not recorded which). CDR3 loop: CASSPLDREMNIQYF. As DNA, the CDR3 is TGTGCCAGCAGCCCCCTCGACAGGGAGATGAACATTCAGTACTTC.